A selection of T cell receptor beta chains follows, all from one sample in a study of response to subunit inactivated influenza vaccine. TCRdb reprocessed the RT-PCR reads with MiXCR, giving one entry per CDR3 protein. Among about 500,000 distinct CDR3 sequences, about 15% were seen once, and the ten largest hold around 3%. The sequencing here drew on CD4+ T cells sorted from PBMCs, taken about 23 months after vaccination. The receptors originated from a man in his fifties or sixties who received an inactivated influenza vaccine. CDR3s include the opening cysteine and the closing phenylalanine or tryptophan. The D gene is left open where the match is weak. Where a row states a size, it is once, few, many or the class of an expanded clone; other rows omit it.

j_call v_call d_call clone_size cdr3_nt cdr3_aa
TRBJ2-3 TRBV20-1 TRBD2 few TGCAGTGCTTCGCGGGAGGCCGTCACAGATACGCAGTATTTT CSASREAVTDTQYF
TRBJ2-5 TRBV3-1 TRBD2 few TGTGCCAGCAGCCAAGTGGCGGGGGTCCAAGAGACCCAGTACTTC CASSQVAGVQETQYF
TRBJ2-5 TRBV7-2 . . TGTGCCAGCAGCTCACTCGGACGTAAAGAGACCCAGTACTTC CASSSLGRKETQYF
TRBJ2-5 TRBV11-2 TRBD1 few TGTGCCAGTCAAGACAGGGCTCAGGGGGAGACCCAGTACTTC CASQDRAQGETQYF
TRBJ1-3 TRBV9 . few TGTGCCAGCAGCGTAGGCGGGATTCGCTCTGGAAACACCATATATTTT CASSVGGIRSGNTIYF
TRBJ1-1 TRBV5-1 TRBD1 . TGCGCCAGCAGCCCACAAACGACAGGGCCCAACACTGAAGCTTTCTTT CASSPQTTGPNTEAFF
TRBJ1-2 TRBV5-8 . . TGTGCCAGCAGCTTGGCGGGGCGGTATGGCTACACCTTC CASSLAGRYGYTF
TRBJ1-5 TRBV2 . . TGTGCCAGCAGTGACGTCCAGGCAAGGAATCAGCCCCAGCATTTT CASSDVQARNQPQHF
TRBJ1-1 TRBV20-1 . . TGCAGTGCTAGAGATAGCTTGGCAGGTCGGGCTTTCTTT CSARDSLAGRAFF
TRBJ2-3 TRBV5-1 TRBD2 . TGCGCCAGCAGCTCCGGGACTAGCTTTGATACGCAGTATTTT CASSSGTSFDTQYF
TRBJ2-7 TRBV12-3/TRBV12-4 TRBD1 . TGTGCCAGCAGTTTATTTTTTGGGGGACAGGGGGCCTACGAGCAGTACTTC CASSLFFGGQGAYEQYF
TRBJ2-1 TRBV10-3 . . TGTGCCACCACAGGAGTCCTATACAATGAGCAGTTCTTC CATTGVLYNEQFF
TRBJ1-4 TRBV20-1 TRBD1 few TGCAGTGCTACCCGGGACAGCCGTGATGAAAAACTGTTTTTT CSATRDSRDEKLFF
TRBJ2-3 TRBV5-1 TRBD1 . TGCGCCAGCAGTGCATCGACAGGGGCCACAGATACGCAGTATTTT CASSASTGATDTQYF
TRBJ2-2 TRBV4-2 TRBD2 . TGTGCCAGCAGCCAATCAGGCGGGAGGACCGGGGAGCTGTTTTTT CASSQSGGRTGELFF
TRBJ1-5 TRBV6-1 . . TGTGCCAGCAGAGAGGGGCAGAGAAATCAGCCCCAGCATTTT CASREGQRNQPQHF
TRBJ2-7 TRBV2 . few TGTGCCAGCAGTGTGAGGGGGTCAGTTGGCCACGAGCAGTACTTC CASSVRGSVGHEQYF
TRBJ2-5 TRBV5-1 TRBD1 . TGCGCCAGCAGCTTGGGGACAGGGGACCAAGAGACCCAGTACTTC CASSLGTGDQETQYF
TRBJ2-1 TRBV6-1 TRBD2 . TGTGCCAGCAGCTCATTTACCGGGACTAGCGCGCACAATGAGCAGTTCTTC CASSSFTGTSAHNEQFF
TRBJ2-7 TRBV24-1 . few TGTGCCACCGAGGGAGGCGAGCAGTACTTC CATEGGEQYF
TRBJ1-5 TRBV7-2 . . TGTGCCAGCAGCCCGGGCCGGGCGTCGGCCCAGCATTTT CASSPGRASAQHF
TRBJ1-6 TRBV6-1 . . TGTGCCAGCAGTGAGAGTCTGAGAGGTTCACCCCTCCACTTT CASSESLRGSPLHF
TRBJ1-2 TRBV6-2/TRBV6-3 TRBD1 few TGTGCCAGCAGGGAGGACAGGAATTATGGCTACACCTTC CASREDRNYGYTF
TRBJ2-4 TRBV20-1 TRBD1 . TGCAGTGCTAGGCCAGGGGGCAGTAAGGCCAAAAACATTCAGTACTTC CSARPGGSKAKNIQYF
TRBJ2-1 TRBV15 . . TGTGCCACCAGCAGAGCGACAGGGAGGAACAATGAGCAGTTCTTC CATSRATGRNNEQFF
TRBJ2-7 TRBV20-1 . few TGCAGTGCTAGAGTCGTGCCGGGGGCCAACTACGAGCAGTACTTC CSARVVPGANYEQYF
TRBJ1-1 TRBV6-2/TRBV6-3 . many TGTGCCAGCAGTGCCCGAGCGGGGCGAGGGACTGAAGCTTTCTTT CASSARAGRGTEAFF
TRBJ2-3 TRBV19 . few TGTGCCAGTAGTGTGACGATAACTAGCACAGATACGCAGTATTTT CASSVTITSTDTQYF
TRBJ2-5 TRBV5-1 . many TGCGCCAGCAATAGTCTAGTGGGGCAGCAAGAGACCCAGTACTTC CASNSLVGQQETQYF
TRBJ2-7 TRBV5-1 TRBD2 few TGCGCCAGCACCCGGGATGGCGGGGGGAGGAACGAGCAGTACTTC CASTRDGGGRNEQYF
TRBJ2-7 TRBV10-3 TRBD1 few TGTGCCATCAGGCAGACAGGGGGCGCGGGCTACGAGCAGTACTTC CAIRQTGGAGYEQYF
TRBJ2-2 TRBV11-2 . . TGTGCCAGCAGCTACAAAGGGGGCACCGGGGAGCTGTTTTTT CASSYKGGTGELFF
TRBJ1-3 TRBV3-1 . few TGTGCCAGCAGCTCCACCCCGGTCCCCTCTGGAAACACCATATATTTT CASSSTPVPSGNTIYF
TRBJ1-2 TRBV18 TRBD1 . TGTGCCAGCTCACCGGGGACAGGGTCTCACTATGGCTACACCTTC CASSPGTGSHYGYTF
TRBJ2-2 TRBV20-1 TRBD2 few TGCAGTGCTAGTCAGGGACTAGCTAACACCGGGGAGCTGTTTTTT CSASQGLANTGELFF
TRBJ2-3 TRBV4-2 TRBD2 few TGTGCCAGCAGCCAGACGCTCCTGGCGGGAGGTTTCACAGATACGCAGTATTTT CASSQTLLAGGFTDTQYF
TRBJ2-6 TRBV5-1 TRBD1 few TGCGCCACCATGTCCGGGACAGGAACACCTGGGGCCAACGTCCTGACTTTC CATMSGTGTPGANVLTF
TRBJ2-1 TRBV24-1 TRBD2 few TGTGCCACCAGTGATTACGTAACCCCTTTGGACGGGACTAGCGGCCCCCTTAACTACAATGAGCAGTTCTTC CATSDYVTPLDGTSGPLNYNEQFF
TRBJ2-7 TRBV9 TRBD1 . TGTGCCAGCAGCGTCGGGACAGGGCTTTACGAGCAGTACTTC CASSVGTGLYEQYF
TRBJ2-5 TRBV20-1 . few TGCAGTGCTAGAGGTTCGACAGGAGACGAGACCCAGTACTTC CSARGSTGDETQYF
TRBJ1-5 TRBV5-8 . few TGTGCCAGCAGCCCGAGGGGGGGATTAAATCAGCCCCAGCATTTT CASSPRGGLNQPQHF
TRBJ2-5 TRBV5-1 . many TGCGCCAGCAGCCCCGACAGGATCCAAGAGACCCAGTACTTC CASSPDRIQETQYF
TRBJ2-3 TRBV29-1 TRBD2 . TGCAGCATCCGACTAGCGGGGACCACAGATACGCAGTATTTT CSIRLAGTTDTQYF
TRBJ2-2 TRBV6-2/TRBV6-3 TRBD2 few TGTGCCAGCAGCGGGACTACCACCGGGGAGCTGTTTTTT CASSGTTTGELFF
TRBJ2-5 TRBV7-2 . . TGTGCCAGCAGCTTAGGGTTTCGGATCCAAGAGACCCAGTACTTC CASSLGFRIQETQYF
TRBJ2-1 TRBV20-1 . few TGCAGTGCTCTCAACAAGGCCGCAAGCTCCTACAATGAGCAGTTCTTC CSALNKAASSYNEQFF
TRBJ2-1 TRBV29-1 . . TGCAGCGCCCTGGGGGGTAACTCCTACAATGAGCAGTTCTTC CSALGGNSYNEQFF
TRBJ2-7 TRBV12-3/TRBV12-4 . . TGTGCCAGCAGTTTACGGGACACCCGCCACGAGCAGTACTTC CASSLRDTRHEQYF
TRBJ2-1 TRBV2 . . TGTGCCAGCAAGATGAGCAGGGTTATTTACAATGAGCAGTTCTTC CASKMSRVIYNEQFF
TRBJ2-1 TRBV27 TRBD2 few TGTGCCAGCAGGGTACTAGCGGGAGGGCGGAATGAGCAGTTCTTC CASRVLAGGRNEQFF
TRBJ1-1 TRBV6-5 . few TGTGCCAGCAGTTATCAACGATCCACTGAAGCTTTCTTT CASSYQRSTEAFF
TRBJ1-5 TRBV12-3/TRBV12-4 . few TGTGCCAGCAGTCCGCGGAGGGAGCCCCAGCATTTT CASSPRREPQHF